This TCR beta chain was obtained from a study of T cell responses to AZD1222 COVID-19 vaccine. Study at large: Second doses that came at about 4 or about 12 weeks were put together.

V was clipped by 2 bases and J by 10 bases, with 12 bases between them. The CDR3 is 14 amino acids. The germline gives CDR1 MNHEY, CDR2 SVGAGI. Assay used: immunoSEQ multiplex PCR; TCRdb lists only in-frame clones, some missing. This table has around 180,000 clones, around 90% appearing once. With respect to this clone: What it recognizes is unknown.

General study points: In a largely white British group with more females than males, clonal diversity was possibly underestimated. Spike-specific TCR repertoires showed rising breadth and depth after two AZD1222 doses.

Sequences were derived from peripheral blood, sampled on day 0 of AZD1222 vaccination. This clonotype originated in an adult in good health. The chain links TRBV6-5 to TRBJ1-6, with no clear D. The CDR3 reads CASSYGRPRSPLHF. CDR3 DNA: TGTGCCAGCAGTTACGGCCGGCCCCGATCACCCCTCCACTTT.